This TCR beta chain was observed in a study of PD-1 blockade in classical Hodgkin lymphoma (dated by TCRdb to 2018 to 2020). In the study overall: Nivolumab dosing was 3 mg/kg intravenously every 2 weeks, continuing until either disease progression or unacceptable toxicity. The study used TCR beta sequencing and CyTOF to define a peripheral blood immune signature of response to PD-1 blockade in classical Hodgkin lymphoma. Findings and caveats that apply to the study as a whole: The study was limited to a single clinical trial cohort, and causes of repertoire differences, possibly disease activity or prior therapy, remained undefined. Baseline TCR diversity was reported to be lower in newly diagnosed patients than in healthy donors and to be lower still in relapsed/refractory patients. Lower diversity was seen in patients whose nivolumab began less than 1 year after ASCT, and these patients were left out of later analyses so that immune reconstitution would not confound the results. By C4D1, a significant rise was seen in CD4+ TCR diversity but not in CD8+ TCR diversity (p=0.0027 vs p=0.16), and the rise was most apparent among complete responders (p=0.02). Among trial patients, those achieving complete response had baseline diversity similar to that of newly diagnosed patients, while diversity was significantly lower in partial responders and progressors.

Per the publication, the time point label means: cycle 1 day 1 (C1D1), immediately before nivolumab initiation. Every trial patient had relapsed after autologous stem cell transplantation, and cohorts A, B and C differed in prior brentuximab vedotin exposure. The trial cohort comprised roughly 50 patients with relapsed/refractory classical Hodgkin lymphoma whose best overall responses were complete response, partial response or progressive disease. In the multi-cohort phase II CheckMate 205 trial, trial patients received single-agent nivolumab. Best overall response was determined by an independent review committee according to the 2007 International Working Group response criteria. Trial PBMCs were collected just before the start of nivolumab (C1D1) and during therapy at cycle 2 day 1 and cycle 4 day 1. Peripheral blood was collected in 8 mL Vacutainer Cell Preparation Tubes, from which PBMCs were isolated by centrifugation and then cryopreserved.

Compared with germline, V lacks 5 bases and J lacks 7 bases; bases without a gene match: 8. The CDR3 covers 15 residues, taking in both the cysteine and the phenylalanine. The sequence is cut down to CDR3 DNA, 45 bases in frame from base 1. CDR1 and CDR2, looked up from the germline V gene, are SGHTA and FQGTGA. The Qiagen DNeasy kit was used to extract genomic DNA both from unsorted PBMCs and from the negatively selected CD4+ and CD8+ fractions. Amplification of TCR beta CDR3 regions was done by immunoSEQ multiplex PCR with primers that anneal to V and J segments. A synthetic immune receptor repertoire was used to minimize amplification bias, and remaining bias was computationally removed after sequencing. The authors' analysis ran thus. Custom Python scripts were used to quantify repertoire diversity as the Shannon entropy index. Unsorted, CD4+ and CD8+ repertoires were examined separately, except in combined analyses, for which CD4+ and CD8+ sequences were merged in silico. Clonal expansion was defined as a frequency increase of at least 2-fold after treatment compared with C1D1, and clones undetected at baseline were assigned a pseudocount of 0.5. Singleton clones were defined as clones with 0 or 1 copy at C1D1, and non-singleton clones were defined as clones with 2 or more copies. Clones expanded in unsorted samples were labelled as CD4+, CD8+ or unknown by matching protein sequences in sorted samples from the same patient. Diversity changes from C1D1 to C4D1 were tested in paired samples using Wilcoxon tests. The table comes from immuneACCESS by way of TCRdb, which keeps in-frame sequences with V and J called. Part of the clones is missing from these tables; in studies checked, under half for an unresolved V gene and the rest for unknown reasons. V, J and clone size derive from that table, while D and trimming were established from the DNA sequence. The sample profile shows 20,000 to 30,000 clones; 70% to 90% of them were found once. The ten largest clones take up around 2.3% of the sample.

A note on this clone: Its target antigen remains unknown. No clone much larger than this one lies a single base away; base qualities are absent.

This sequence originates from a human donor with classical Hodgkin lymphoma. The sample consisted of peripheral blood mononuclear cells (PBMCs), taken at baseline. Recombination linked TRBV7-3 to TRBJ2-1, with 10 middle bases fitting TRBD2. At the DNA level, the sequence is TGTGCCAGCAGCCGAGCGGGGGGGATCAAGAATGAGCAGTTCTTC. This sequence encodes CASSRAGGIKNEQFF.